The following is a T cell receptor beta chain sequence with its context. Antigen specificity is unknown. The CDR3 spans 14 residues. In germline, CDR1 is LNHDA, CDR2 SQIVND (reference sequence). The ends were cut back, 3 bases at V and 6 bases at J, with 13 bases in the middle. The record originates from a study of shared clonotypes between healthy human individuals. Broader study findings: Clonotype sharing across donors was expected to vary with sequencing depth. Few donors limited the genetic and exposure-history diversity represented. Sorted-subset sequencing was shown by rarefaction to be incomplete despite large depth.

CD45RO-negative cells were positively selected for CCR7, leaving out terminally differentiated effector memory CD45RA+ cells. Here immunoSEQ multiplex PCR was the method, and the copy in TCRdb shows in-frame clones only, minus some. The sample shows approximately 600,000 clones, around 95% of them seen only once. This clonotype was obtained from a woman aged 25 to 45 in good health. The V gene is TRBV19, the J gene TRBJ2-3, with D possibly matching TRBD2 (6 bases). Sequencing input: naive CD8+ T cells sorted from blood. The CDR3 nucleotides read TGTGCCAGTAGTATGGGTGGCGGAGGGGATACGCAGTATTTT. It encodes CASSMGGGGDTQYF.